One and the same sample provided the 20 T cell receptor beta chains below, sequenced in a study of T-cell reconstitution after alpha-beta-depleted transplantation in children listed by TCRdb under 2016. The sample's treatment or condition, from its label and the paper: allogeneic hematopoietic cell transplantation with graft depleted of TCRalphabeta T cells and CD19 B cells. Library method: PCR. TCRdb shows the sequencer as Illumina HiSeq 2500. TCR libraries were prepared with molecular barcoding, using unique molecular identifiers to normalize TCRbeta repertoire quantification. Starting from the raw public reads, TCRdb applied fastp trimming at Q25, assembled clones with MiXCR and retained in-frame beta chains. Each CDR3 protein appears once, grouped with its most common genes and DNA. In all, the sample holds 70,000 or so distinct CDR3 sequences, and about a tenth of those were seen once. Together, the top ten hold approximately 13% of the sample.

The sequences come from PBMCs, collected before TCRalphabeta/CD19-depleted stem cell transplant. The receptors here all came from a boy younger than 18 with acute myeloid leukemia, due to receive a stem cell transplant.

This clonotype has at least ten counts. The V call is TRBV15, the J call TRBJ2-7, with TRBD2 matching 7 bases. In germline, CDR1 is LNHNV, CDR2 YYDKDF (reference sequence). This CDR3 comprises 15 residues. The V gene end was trimmed by 0 bases and the J gene end by 3 bases; junction bases not matched to a gene: 5. CDR3: CATSRDTSVFYEQYF. The CDR3 DNA follows: TGTGCCACCAGCAGAGATACTAGCGTTTTCTACGAGCAGTACTTC.

This clonotype was seen ten or more times. This sequence joins TRBV24-1 and TRBJ2-3, with 7 bases fitting TRBD1. The CDR3 totals 14 residues. CDR1 is KGHDR and CDR2 is SFDVKD in the germline V gene. Losses at the gene ends were 5 bases for V and 6 bases for J; bases not matched to a gene: 7. CDR3 DNA sequence: TGTGCCACCAGTGCGGGACAGAACCTCGATACGCAGTATTTT. This codes for CATSAGQNLDTQYF.

This chain joins TRBV7-8 and TRBJ2-5; D gene uncertain. Trimming removed 2 bases at V and 5 bases at J, with 6 bases between. The length of the CDR3 is 12 residues. Germline V lookup: CDR1 SGHVS, CDR2 FQNEAQ. CDR3 DNA sequence: TGTGCCAGCAGCTTACTGGTGGAGACCCAGTACTTC. This gives the protein CASSLLVETQYF.

This clonotype has at least ten counts. The J gene is TRBJ1-1, the V gene TRBV4-2; possibly TRBD1 for D (5 bases). Trimming removed 1 base at V and 9 bases at J, with 12 bases between. Germline V gene data show CDR1 as LGHNA and CDR2 as YNFKEQ. The CDR3 loop spans 13 amino acids. The DNA for the CDR3 is TGTGCCAGCAGCCAAGTGGGGCCCGCTCAAGCTTTCTTT. Amino acid sequence: CASSQVGPAQAFF.

By share of the sample, this clonotype is medium-sized. The rearrangement joins TRBV7-2 to TRBJ2-5, with no clear D. Trimming left V 7 bases short and J 2 bases short, with 11 bases between. The CDR3 totals 13 residues. The germline gives CDR1 SGHTA, CDR2 FQGNSA. The CDR3 bases are TGTGCCAGCACATCTCGACAACAAGAGACCCAGTACTTC. Translating it yields CASTSRQQETQYF.

There are many counts of this clonotype. V usage is TRBV28 and J usage is TRBJ1-1; D possibly corresponds to TRBD1 (5 bases). V gave up 2 bases and J gave up 5 bases, with 12 bases separating them. The CDR3 spans 14 residues. Germline V gives CDR1 MDHEN, CDR2 SYDVKM. CDR3 bases: TGTGCCAGCAGTTTAGATTGGGGCGGTACTGAAGCTTTCTTT. Amino acids: CASSLDWGGTEAFF.

This clonotype has ten or more counts. V usage is TRBV12-3 or TRBV12-4 and J usage is TRBJ1-2; D not resolved. V was pared by 3 bases and J by 1 base, with 6 bases between. The CDR3 is made up of 13 amino acids. DNA for the CDR3: TGTGCCAGCAGTTTCCTCCTTAACTATGGCTACACCTTC. Its translation is CASSFLLNYGYTF.

Notes on this clonotype: A much bigger clone sits one base away, suggesting this may be a read error. The CDR3, as DNA: TGTGCCAGCAGTTTAGCGGAGAGCACCGGGGAGCTGTTTTTT. Its translation: CASSLAESTGELFF. The gene calls are TRBV4-2 and TRBJ2-2; possibly TRBD2 for D (6 bases). Trimming stripped 6 bases from V and 4 bases from J, with 12 bases between. The CDR3 has 14 residues. CDR1 and CDR2 from the germline V gene are LGHNA and YNFKEQ.

This clonotype was seen ten or more times. The J gene is TRBJ2-7, the V gene TRBV9; the D is unclear. This CDR3 has 14 residues. Trimming removed 1 base from V and 7 bases from J, with 15 bases in between. CDR1 is SGDLS and CDR2 is YYNGEE in the germline V gene. This CDR3 reads CASSVTPTYGEQYF. DNA of the CDR3: TGTGCCAGCAGCGTAACCCCGACTTATGGTGAGCAGTACTTC. The variable domain in full, with the rest retrieved from reference TRBV9 and TRBJ2-7, is DSGVTQTPKHLITATGQRVTLRCSPRSGDLSVYWYQQSLDQGLQFLIQYYNGEERAKGNILERFSAQQFPDLHSELNLSSLELGDSALYFCASSVTPTYGEQYFGPGTRLTVT.

This clonotype was counted at least ten times. This chain connects TRBV12-3 or TRBV12-4 to TRBJ2-4; TRBD2 matches 8 bases. This CDR3 region has 15 residues. The ends lost 6 bases at V and 5 bases at J; junction bases unmatched: 9. The CDR3 protein is CASSQTLSGENIQYF. CDR3 coding DNA: TGTGCCAGCAGCCAGACTCTTAGCGGGGAAAACATTCAGTACTTC.

This clonotype came up many times. CDR3 loop: CASSLSGPLHF. The CDR3 DNA reads TGTGCCAGCAGCCTTAGTGGACCCCTCCACTTT. J is TRBJ1-6 and V is TRBV3-1; no clear D. In germline, CDR1 is LGHDT, CDR2 YNNKEL (reference sequence). This CDR3 has 11 residues. V gave up 4 bases and J gave up 12 bases, with 7 bases separating them.

This clonotype was detected ten times or more. The V and J genes are TRBV4-1 and TRBJ1-1; TRBD1 is a possible D gene (6 bases). The CDR3 is 15 amino acids. The V gene's germline CDR1 is MGHRA and CDR2 YSYEKL. Trimming removed 3 bases from V and 3 bases from J, with 14 bases in between. The CDR3 sequence: CASSQVRGPDTEAFF. The CDR3 bases are TGCGCCAGCAGCCAGGTCAGGGGACCAGACACTGAAGCTTTCTTT.

This clonotype was picked up a small number of times. The chain links TRBV5-4 to TRBJ2-5; a possible D gene is TRBD1 (6 bases). With 0 bases removed from V and 5 bases from J, the gap between germline ends came to 17 bases. Per the germline V gene, CDR1 is SGHNT and CDR2 is YYREEE (reference sequence). The length of the CDR3 is 16 residues. CDR3 region: CASSLVQGSIRETQYF. CDR3 nucleotides: TGTGCCAGCAGCTTGGTGCAGGGGAGTATACGGGAGACCCAGTACTTC. The variable domain in full, completed from reference TRBV5-4 and TRBJ2-5, reads ETGVTQSPTHLIKTRGQQVTLRCSSQSGHNTVSWYQQALGQGPQFIFQYYREEENGRGNFPPRFSGLQFPNYSSELNVNALELDDSALYLCASSLVQGSIRETQYFGPGTRLLVL.

This clonotype occurred many times. This CDR3 reads CASSPTSALNTGELFF. Here the CDR3 DNA reads TGTGCCAGCAGCCCCACTAGCGCCCTCAACACCGGGGAGCTGTTTTTT. V gene TRBV7-2 combines with J gene TRBJ2-2, with 7 positions matching TRBD2. The trim removed 5 bases at V and 2 bases at J, leaving 8 bases unmatched. The CDR3 extends over 16 amino acids. Germline-derived CDR1 and CDR2 are SGHTA and FQGNSA.

This clonotype was seen repeatedly, ten times or more. This rearrangement joins TRBV27 to TRBJ2-1, with D tentatively TRBD2 (6 bases). The germline CDR1 and CDR2 sequences are MNHEY and SMNVEV (reference sequence). The CDR3 loop spans 12 amino acids. The ends were cut back, 5 bases at V and 15 bases at J, with 17 bases in the middle. CDR3 sequence (DNA): TGTGCCAGCAGTGGGGGACTGATTGGTCTGTTCTTC. It specifies CASSGGLIGLFF.

This chain links TRBV27 with TRBJ1-1; possibly TRBD1 for D (5 bases). The CDR3 loop spans 15 amino acids. Trimming took 2 bases from V and 1 from J, leaving 11 bases between them. Per germline, CDR1 MNHEY and CDR2 SMNVEV (reference sequence). The CDR3 here is CASSLLGTANTEAFF. The DNA for the CDR3 is TGTGCCAGCAGTTTACTAGGGACGGCGAACACTGAAGCTTTCTTT.

This clonotype was seen a few times. This chain links TRBV11-2 with TRBJ2-5; possibly TRBD2 for D (6 bases). V was pared by 1 base and J by 1 base, with 10 bases between. The CDR3 totals 15 residues. The germline gives CDR1 SGHAT, CDR2 FQNNGV. This chain's CDR3 is CASSLGSGGQETQYF. CDR3 DNA sequence: TGTGCCAGCAGCTTAGGTAGCGGAGGCCAAGAGACCCAGTACTTC. Full variable domain (rest looked up from reference TRBV11-2 and TRBJ2-5): EAGVAQSPRYKIIEKRQSVAFWCNPISGHATLYWYQQILGQGPKLLIQFQNNGVVDDSQLPKDRFSAERLKGVDSTLKIQPAKLEDSAVYLCASSLGSGGQETQYFGPGTRLLVL.

This clonotype was seen many times. The CDR3 DNA reads TGTGCCAGCAGTCGAACAGGGGGCTCCTACGAGCAGTACTTC. As protein: CASSRTGGSYEQYF. The chain joins TRBV6-1 to TRBJ2-7, with 8 nucleotides matching TRBD1. V was clipped by 5 bases and J by 0 bases; unmatched bases: 3. Germline V gene lookup returns CDR1 MNHNS and CDR2 SASEGT. The CDR3 length is 14 residues.

This clonotype rates as medium-sized. This chain connects TRBV12-3 or TRBV12-4 to TRBJ2-2; D may be TRBD1 (6 bases). Trimming stripped 6 bases from V and 4 bases from J, with 15 bases between. There are 15 residues in the CDR3. CDR3 residues: CASSPGQWGTGELFF. CDR3 coding DNA: TGTGCCAGCAGCCCGGGACAATGGGGCACCGGGGAGCTGTTTTTT.

This clonotype has at least ten counts. This chain uses TRBV7-2 with TRBJ2-1; 7 nucleotides match TRBD2. CDR1 and CDR2 from the germline V gene are SGHTA and FQGNSA. CDR3 length: 14 amino acids. Trimming cost V 0 bases and J 4 bases; bases outside gene matches: 0. The CDR3 here is CASSLAGGYNEQFF. The CDR3 DNA reads as TGTGCCAGCAGCTTAGCGGGAGGGTACAATGAGCAGTTCTTC.